The rows below give T cell receptor beta chains drawn from one sample of a study of blood T cells in healthy people across ages. TCRdb re-analysed the 5' RACE reads in MiXCR, keeping a single row per CDR3 protein. The sample has around 1.5 million distinct CDR3 sequences, about 35% seen once. The source material was blood. These receptor sequences come from a woman aged 25 to 45 in good health. Each CDR3 is given with its conserved first and last residue. D genes are given only for firm matches. Clone size is given for some rows only: seen once, a few or many times, or a class if the clone is expanded.

cdr3_length: 13; clone_size: many; v_call: TRBV4-2; d_call: .; j_call: TRBJ2-1; cdr3_nt: TGTGCCAGCAGCCAACAACAGGGAGGCGAGCAGTTCTTC; cdr3_aa: CASSQQQGGEQFF
cdr3_length: 12; clone_size: few; v_call: TRBV6-1; d_call: .; j_call: TRBJ1-5; cdr3_nt: TGTGCCAGCAGGAGGACTTCGCAGCCCCAGCATTTT; cdr3_aa: CASRRTSQPQHF
cdr3_length: 14; clone_size: .; v_call: TRBV7-9; d_call: .; j_call: TRBJ2-3; cdr3_nt: TGTGCCAGCGGACGGGCAGGGAGCACAGATACGCAGTATTTT; cdr3_aa: CASGRAGSTDTQYF
cdr3_length: 14; clone_size: .; v_call: TRBV20-1; d_call: TRBD2; j_call: TRBJ2-3; cdr3_nt: TGCAGTGCTCGCGGACTAGCGGACACAGATACGCAGTATTTT; cdr3_aa: CSARGLADTDTQYF
cdr3_length: 14; clone_size: .; v_call: TRBV6-1; d_call: TRBD1; j_call: TRBJ2-7; cdr3_nt: TGTGCCAGCAGTGAAATCGGACAGGGGAACGAGCAGTACTTC; cdr3_aa: CASSEIGQGNEQYF
cdr3_length: 13; clone_size: few; v_call: TRBV5-1; d_call: .; j_call: TRBJ2-1; cdr3_nt: TGCGCCAGCAGCTGGCAGGGGAACGATGAGCAGTTCTTC; cdr3_aa: CASSWQGNDEQFF
cdr3_length: 15; clone_size: .; v_call: TRBV2; d_call: TRBD2; j_call: TRBJ2-1; cdr3_nt: TGTGCCAGCAGCGAGCGGGGGGCCCTCTACAATGAGCAGTTCTTC; cdr3_aa: CASSERGALYNEQFF
cdr3_length: 16; clone_size: .; v_call: TRBV14; d_call: TRBD2; j_call: TRBJ2-1; cdr3_nt: TGTGCCAGCAGCCGCTCTGGAGCGGGGGTAAGCAATGAGCAGTTCTTC; cdr3_aa: CASSRSGAGVSNEQFF
cdr3_length: 17; clone_size: few; v_call: TRBV7-6; d_call: .; j_call: TRBJ2-6; cdr3_nt: TGTGCCAGCAGCTTAGAGTCTAGCCCGAGAGAAGCCAACGTCCTGACTTTC; cdr3_aa: CASSLESSPREANVLTF
cdr3_length: 13; clone_size: few; v_call: TRBV15; d_call: .; j_call: TRBJ2-7; cdr3_nt: TGTGCCACCAGCCCCCACCCAGCGGGCGAGCAGTACTTC; cdr3_aa: CATSPHPAGEQYF
cdr3_length: 15; clone_size: few; v_call: TRBV18; d_call: .; j_call: TRBJ2-1; cdr3_nt: TGTGCCAGCTCACCCCGACAGGATGTCTTCAATGAGCAGTTCTTC; cdr3_aa: CASSPRQDVFNEQFF
cdr3_length: 15; clone_size: many; v_call: TRBV7-9; d_call: .; j_call: TRBJ2-5; cdr3_nt: TGTGCCAGCAGCTTAGGCGACAGATTAGCAGAGACCCAGTACTTC; cdr3_aa: CASSLGDRLAETQYF
cdr3_length: 16; clone_size: .; v_call: TRBV7-3; d_call: .; j_call: TRBJ2-1; cdr3_nt: TGTGCCAGCAGCTTAATTGACGGGAGCTCCTACAATGAGCAGTTCTTC; cdr3_aa: CASSLIDGSSYNEQFF
cdr3_length: 14; clone_size: many; v_call: TRBV27; d_call: .; j_call: TRBJ2-3; cdr3_nt: TGTGCCAGCAGTCGAACCTCCTTGGTGAATACGCAGTATTTT; cdr3_aa: CASSRTSLVNTQYF
cdr3_length: 16; clone_size: .; v_call: TRBV27; d_call: TRBD1; j_call: TRBJ2-7; cdr3_nt: TGTGCCAGCAGTTTACGTCCCGGGACAGGTTATTACGAGCAGTACTTC; cdr3_aa: CASSLRPGTGYYEQYF
cdr3_length: 13; clone_size: few; v_call: TRBV6-5; d_call: .; j_call: TRBJ1-2; cdr3_nt: TGTGCCAACCCCGCCAGAGTCGATTATGGCTACACCTTC; cdr3_aa: CANPARVDYGYTF
cdr3_length: 13; clone_size: .; v_call: TRBV7-3; d_call: TRBD1; j_call: TRBJ1-6; cdr3_nt: TGTGCCAGCAGCACTGGACAGGGGAGGGCCCTCCACTTT; cdr3_aa: CASSTGQGRALHF
cdr3_length: 16; clone_size: once; v_call: TRBV6-1; d_call: TRBD1; j_call: TRBJ1-2; cdr3_nt: TGTGCCAGCAATGACCCCGGGACAGGGGTTGGATATGGCTACACCTTC; cdr3_aa: CASNDPGTGVGYGYTF
cdr3_length: 17; clone_size: few; v_call: TRBV7-8; d_call: TRBD2; j_call: TRBJ2-7; cdr3_nt: TGTGCCAGCAGCTTGATACCAGCGGGAGGGGACTCCTACGAGCAGTACTTC; cdr3_aa: CASSLIPAGGDSYEQYF
cdr3_length: 15; clone_size: .; v_call: TRBV6-1; d_call: .; j_call: TRBJ2-2; cdr3_nt: TGTGCCAGCAGTGAACCCCCCGGCGGCACCGGGGAGCTGTTTTTT; cdr3_aa: CASSEPPGGTGELFF
cdr3_length: 18; clone_size: .; v_call: TRBV6-1; d_call: TRBD1; j_call: TRBJ1-5; cdr3_nt: TGTGCCAGCAGCCGACTAACCGGGACAGGGGGAAACAATCAGCCCCAGCATTTT; cdr3_aa: CASSRLTGTGGNNQPQHF
cdr3_length: 14; clone_size: .; v_call: TRBV20-1; d_call: .; j_call: TRBJ2-1; cdr3_nt: TGCAGTGCTAGTCGCCCGGGATTCTACAATGAGCAGTTCTTC; cdr3_aa: CSASRPGFYNEQFF
cdr3_length: 13; clone_size: few; v_call: TRBV6-2/TRBV6-3; d_call: .; j_call: TRBJ1-5; cdr3_nt: TGTGCCAGCAGTTTCAGGACCCAACAGCCCCAGCATTTT; cdr3_aa: CASSFRTQQPQHF
cdr3_length: 14; clone_size: many; v_call: TRBV6-6; d_call: .; j_call: TRBJ2-7; cdr3_nt: TGTGCCAGCAGTGGTGGTGGCCACTACTACGAGCAGTACTTC; cdr3_aa: CASSGGGHYYEQYF
cdr3_length: 15; clone_size: .; v_call: TRBV18; d_call: .; j_call: TRBJ1-1; cdr3_nt: TGTGCCAGCTCACCACCGGCCTCCCCAGGCACTGAAGCTTTCTTT; cdr3_aa: CASSPPASPGTEAFF
cdr3_length: 14; clone_size: few; v_call: TRBV5-6; d_call: .; j_call: TRBJ2-3; cdr3_nt: TGTGCCAGCTTTAGGGGGTCGGGCACAGATACGCAGTATTTT; cdr3_aa: CASFRGSGTDTQYF
cdr3_length: 12; clone_size: few; v_call: TRBV2; d_call: .; j_call: TRBJ2-5; cdr3_nt: TGTGCGAGCATGGCAGGATGGGACACCCAGTACTTC; cdr3_aa: CASMAGWDTQYF